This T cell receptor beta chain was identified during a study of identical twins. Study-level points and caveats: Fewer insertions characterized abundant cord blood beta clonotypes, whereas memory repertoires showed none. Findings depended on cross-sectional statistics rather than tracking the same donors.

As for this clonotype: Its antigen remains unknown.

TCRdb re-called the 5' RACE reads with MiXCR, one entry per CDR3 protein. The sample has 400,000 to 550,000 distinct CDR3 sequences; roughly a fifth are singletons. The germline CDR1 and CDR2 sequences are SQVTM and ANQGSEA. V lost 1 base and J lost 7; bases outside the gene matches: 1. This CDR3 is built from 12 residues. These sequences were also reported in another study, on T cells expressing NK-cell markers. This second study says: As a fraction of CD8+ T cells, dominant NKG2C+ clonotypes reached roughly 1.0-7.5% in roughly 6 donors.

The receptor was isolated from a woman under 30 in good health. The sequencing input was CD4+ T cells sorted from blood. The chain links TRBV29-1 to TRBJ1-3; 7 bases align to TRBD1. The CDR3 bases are TGCAGCGTTGAAGGAGGGGGCAACACCATATATTTT. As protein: CSVEGGGNTIYF.